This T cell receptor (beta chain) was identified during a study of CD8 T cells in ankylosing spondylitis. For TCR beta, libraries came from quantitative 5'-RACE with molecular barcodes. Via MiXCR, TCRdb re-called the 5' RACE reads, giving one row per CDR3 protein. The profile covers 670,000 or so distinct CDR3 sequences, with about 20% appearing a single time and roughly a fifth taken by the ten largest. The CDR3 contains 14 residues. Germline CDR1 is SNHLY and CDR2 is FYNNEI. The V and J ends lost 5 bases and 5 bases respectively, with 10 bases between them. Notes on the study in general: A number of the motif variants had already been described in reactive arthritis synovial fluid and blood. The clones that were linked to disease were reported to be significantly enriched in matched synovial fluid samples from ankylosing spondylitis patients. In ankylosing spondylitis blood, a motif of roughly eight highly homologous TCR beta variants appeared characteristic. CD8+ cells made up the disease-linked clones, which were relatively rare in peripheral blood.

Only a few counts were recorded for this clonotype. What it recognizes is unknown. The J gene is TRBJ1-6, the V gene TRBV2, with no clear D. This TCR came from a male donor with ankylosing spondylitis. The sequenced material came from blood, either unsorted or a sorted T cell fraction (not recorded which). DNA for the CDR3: TGTGCCAGCAGTCGAGTTGGGGATAATTCACCCCTCCACTTT. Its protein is CASSRVGDNSPLHF.